The 2 T cell receptor beta chains below come from one sample, sequenced in a study of blood T cell repertoires in COVID-19. Sequencing used immunoSEQ multiplex PCR; TCRdb keeps in-frame clones, though not all of them. The sample yields about 190,000 clones, roughly 89% seen once. The sample taken for sequencing was peripheral blood. The receptors originated from a woman aged 65 to 85 with COVID-19, enrolled during active disease.

The V and J genes are TRBV5-1 and TRBJ1-1; D remains ambiguous. V lost 4 bases, J lost 4 bases, and 14 bases lay in between. The germline gives CDR1 SGHRS, CDR2 YFSETQ. The CDR3 spans 14 residues. The CDR3 reads CASSLNMGVTEAFF. Written as DNA, the CDR3 is TGCGCCAGCAGCCTCAACATGGGAGTCACTGAAGCTTTCTTT.

The rearrangement joins TRBV30 to TRBJ2-5; D is unresolved. Between the trimmed V and J ends, which lost 3 bases and 3 bases, there was a span of 8 bases. Germline lookup yields CDR1 GTSNPN and CDR2 SVGIG (reference sequence). The CDR3 spans 12 residues. CDR3 in amino acids: CAWSLAKETQYF. The CDR3 DNA follows: TGTGCCTGGAGCTTAGCCAAAGAGACCCAGTACTTC.